The 8 T cell receptor beta chains below all came from one sample that was sequenced in a study of blood T cell repertoires in COVID-19. TCRdb's table, derived via immunoSEQ multiplex PCR, lists solely in-frame clones and lacks some. Of 130,000 to 150,000 clones listed, about 88% were seen once; the top ten hold 2.6%. The sequencing sample was made of peripheral blood. Receptor source: a human donor with acute or convalescent COVID-19. The donor label of this sample is uncertain.

The chain carries TRBV27 and TRBJ2-5; 8 nucleotides line up with TRBD2. Germline V gives CDR1 MNHEY, CDR2 SMNVEV (reference sequence). The V segment lost 3 bases and the J segment 3 bases; nucleotides outside the gene matches: 9. CDR3 length equals 16 residues. CDR3: CASSFLRTGGEETQYF. Here the CDR3 DNA reads TGTGCCAGCAGTTTCCTCCGGACGGGGGGGGAAGAGACCCAGTACTTC.

The chain links TRBV6-5 to TRBJ2-3, with D possibly TRBD2 on 5 matching bases. Trimming cost V 5 bases and J 1 base, with 10 bases left between them. This CDR3 is built from 14 residues. Germline CDR1 reads MNHEY; CDR2 reads SVGAGI. The CDR3 reads CASSPGSGTDTQYF. CDR3 nucleotides: TGTGCCAGCAGTCCGGGGTCGGGCACAGATACGCAGTATTTT.

In its sample, this clone was seen once. The CDR3 DNA sequence: TGTGCCAGCAGTTACGTGCAGGGAGGCTATGGCTACACCTTC. This encodes CASSYVQGGYGYTF. The chain employs TRBV6-2 or TRBV6-3 and TRBJ1-2; TRBD1 is a possible D gene (5 bases). The CDR3 loop spans 14 amino acids. Trimming cost V 2 bases and J 4 bases, with 11 bases left between them. The germline gives CDR1 MNHEY, CDR2 SVGEGT.

This sequence joins TRBV28 and TRBJ1-4; a weak D match, TRBD1 (5 bases). V was shortened by 2 bases and J by 10 bases, with 11 bases between the two germline ends. There are 13 residues in the CDR3. Germline CDR1 MDHEN, CDR2 SYDVKM. The CDR3: CASSLAGGGKLFF. The CDR3, as DNA: TGTGCCAGCAGTTTAGCCGGGGGGGGAAAACTGTTTTTT. The entire variable domain, with the rest obtained from reference TRBV28 and TRBJ1-4, is as follows: DVKVTQSSRYLVKRTGEKVFLECVQDMDHENMFWYRQDPGLGLRLIYFSYDVKMKEKGDIPEGYSVSREKKERFSLILESASTNQTSMYLCASSLAGGGKLFFGSGTQLSVL.

The chain uses TRBV28 and TRBJ2-7; 7 positions match TRBD2. Germline V gene lookup returns CDR1 MDHEN and CDR2 SYDVKM. The CDR3 spans 15 residues. V shed 4 bases and J 5 bases; nucleotides not matched to a gene: 11. The CDR3 here is CASSSQAGIIDEQYF. CDR3 DNA: TGTGCCAGCAGTTCCCAAGCGGGGATAATCGACGAGCAGTACTTC.

This chain links TRBV9 with TRBJ2-2, with 10 bases identical to TRBD1. Germline CDR1 is SGDLS and CDR2 is YYNGEE. The trim removed 0 bases at V and 6 bases at J, leaving 8 bases unmatched. This CDR3 has 17 amino acids. The CDR3: CASSVGTGTGDPGELFF. Here the CDR3 DNA reads TGTGCCAGCAGCGTAGGGACCGGGACAGGGGACCCCGGGGAGCTGTTTTTT.

The J gene is TRBJ2-7, the V gene TRBV11-2, with 7 bases identical to TRBD2. V lost 2 bases and J lost 1; bases outside the gene matches: 5. CDR3 length: 15 residues. Germline-derived CDR1 and CDR2 are SGHAT and FQNNGV. The CDR3 here is CASSLTIGGSYEQYF. Written as DNA, the CDR3 is TGTGCCAGCAGCTTAACCATCGGGGGGTCCTACGAGCAGTACTTC.

CDR3 loop: CASSKTGAITYEQYF. The CDR3 bases are TGCGCCAGCAGCAAGACAGGGGCTATAACCTACGAGCAGTACTTC. The chain links TRBV5-1 to TRBJ2-7, with 8 positions matching TRBD1. The CDR3 contains 15 residues. Trimming removed 4 bases from V and 2 bases from J; junction bases left unmatched: 8. Germline V gene data show CDR1 as SGHRS and CDR2 as YFSETQ.